This T cell receptor (beta chain) appears in the sequencing data of a study of blood T cells in healthy people across ages. For the study at large: The capture of about one barcoded beta molecule per two T cells was achieved by template switching.

Findings of the study overall: For the donors, CMV status was unknown and possibly confounded expanded clonotype changes. Diversity was higher, and naive CD4+ cells more numerous, in long-lived donors than in aged donors.

Sample-barcoded 5' priming and a J-beta primer mix drove a second PCR of about 6 to 11 cycles. A template-switch adaptor containing 12 random nucleotides labeled each cDNA molecule. TCRdb redid the calling of the 5' RACE reads with MiXCR, one entry per CDR3 protein. The data show about 650,000 distinct CDR3 sequences, about 34% seen once. Per germline, CDR1 SGHRS and CDR2 YFSETQ. The CDR3 loop spans 15 amino acids. Trimming at V came to 2 bases and at J to 2 bases, leaving 7 bases not matched to a gene. As concerns this clonotype: Its antigen is unknown.

The origin of this receptor is a woman older than 75 in good health. The chain is built from TRBV5-1 and TRBJ2-7, with 7 bases that match TRBD1. The sample consisted of blood. The CDR3 loop is CASSLGYRGAYEQYF. The CDR3 DNA is TGCGCCAGCAGCTTAGGCTACAGGGGCGCCTACGAGCAGTACTTC. Combining the CDR3 with reference TRBV5-1 and TRBJ2-7 gives the whole variable domain KAGVTQTPRYLIKTRGQQVTLSCSPISGHRSVSWYQQTPGQGLQFLFEYFSETQRNKGNFPGRFSGRQFSNSRSEMNVSTLELGDSALYLCASSLGYRGAYEQYFGPGTRLTVT.